This TCR beta chain emerged from a study of blood T cell repertoires in COVID-19. At the level of the study: The study drew acute and convalescent COVID-19 samples from the United States, Italy and Spain. T cells, B-cell-depleted T cells, or PBMCs supplied cDNA or gDNA.

Authors' data handling: Researchers report that nucleated cell counts were estimated from reference gene primer amplification. The repertoire was sequenced with immunoSEQ multiplex PCR; TCRdb's copy has only in-frame clones and lacks some. V, J and clone size are those of that table, while D and trimming were read from the DNA. The sample lists over 200,000 clones, roughly nine tenths seen once, with under 7.5% in the top ten. About this clone: The junction does not match germline at one end; this may be a read error.

The TCR originated in a man aged 60 to 75 who had recovered from COVID-19. The sequencing sample was made of peripheral blood.

The CDR3 here is CASSLRDRATSEF. The CDR3 DNA follows: TGTGCCAGCAGTTTACGGGACAGGGCCACGTCGGAGTTC. The chain links TRBV28 to TRBJ2-7; 9 bases fit TRBD1. CDR1 MDHEN and CDR2 SYDVKM come from the germline V gene. The CDR3 totals 13 residues.